This TCR beta chain was recovered during a study of graft-versus-host responses after intestinal transplantation. The overall study: After anti-thymocyte globulin induction, recipients took tacrolimus and steroids for 3 to 4 years.

With respect to this clone: Its antigen is undetermined.

The CDR3 runs 13 residues. Germline CDR1 and CDR2: MDHEN and SYDVKM. V lost 8 bases and J lost 10, with 17 bases in between. Study-wide results and caveats: Circulating GvH clone levels at their peak were associated with HvG declines (early post-transplant). Across patients carrying graft-donor T cell macrochimerism, allografts held high graft-versus-host to host-versus-graft clonal ratios. GvH clones surfaced in recipient marrow, some emerging earlier in ileum or blood.

Clones were sequenced by immunoSEQ multiplex PCR, and TCRdb holds only the in-frame ones, with some missing. The sample holds roughly 60,000 clones, about 90% seen once. The TCR comes from a human patient who received an intestinal transplant, so some T cells may come from the graft donor. Sequenced material: PBMCs, taken around 120 days after intestinal transplantation. The J gene is TRBJ1-4, the V gene TRBV28, with a weak D call TRBD1 (5 bases). CDR3 bases: TGTGCCAGCTCGGGGGTCTTTGTAGGAAAACTGTTTTTT. It specifies CASSGVFVGKLFF.